This TCR beta chain appears in the sequencing data of a study of cytomegalovirus exposure and HLA in healthy donors. The wider study: Samples from HLA-typed donors yielded 85 million to 95 million unique TCRs in an early data release. Study-wide findings and caveats: The authors listed around 150 TCR beta chains as cytomegalovirus-associated. Donors were assumed by presence/absence analyses to have roughly uniform sequencing depth. Analysis was performed later, and it showed HLA-associated TCR beta chains to be more clonally expanded than equally common others.

Comment on this clone: Its antigen remains unidentified.

13 Jbeta primers and 60 Vbeta primers were used for the PCR. The table came from immunoSEQ multiplex PCR; TCRdb's copy has only in-frame clones and leaves some out. The data hold 70,000 to 85,000 clones, with around 70% observed a single time. The specimen was PBMCs. This clonotype was obtained from a man aged 40-50 years in good health and CMV-seropositive.

CDR3 residues: CASSSQGANVLTF. The CDR3 nucleotides read TGTGCCAGCAGCTCCCAAGGGGCCAACGTCCTGACTTTC. This rearrangement joins TRBV7-9 to TRBJ2-6, with no clear D. Trimming cost V 4 bases and J 4 bases, with 5 bases left between them. Per germline, CDR1 SEHNR and CDR2 FQNEAQ (reference sequence). The CDR3 runs 13 residues. The full variable domain, in which reference TRBV7-9 and TRBJ2-6 provide the parts outside the CDR3, is DTGVSQNPRHKITKRGQNVTFRCDPISEHNRLYWYRQTLGQGPEFLTYFQNEAQLEKSRLLSDRFSAERPKGSFSTLEIQRTEQGDSAMYLCASSSQGANVLTFGAGSRLTVL.